This T cell receptor (beta chain) was sequenced in a study of TIL therapy for anti-PD-1-resistant metastatic lung cancer. Across the whole study: Most patients had lung adenocarcinoma; a handful of tumors were EGFR-mutant, two ALK-rearranged; half smoked currently or formerly. Study-wide points: TIL cultures after expansion showed higher clonality and lower diversity than baseline tumor (median around 5.9% vs 31%). The cohort had more treatment-naive, never-smoker and oncogene-addicted patients than typical.

Sequencing used immunoSEQ v3. Generated by immunoSEQ multiplex PCR, the TCRdb table keeps only in-frame clones and is missing some. The repertoire holds 95,000 or so clones, with about three fifths as singletons. In the case of this clone: Its antigen is currently unknown.

Documented time point: pre-treatment sample, taken before nivolumab and TIL therapy. Pleural nodules or supraclavicular lymph nodes made up most of the excised metastases sampled. Progressing patients received lymphodepletion, expanded TIL infusion and IL-2. The CDR3 runs 15 residues. Germline V gene sequence: CDR1 MNHEY, CDR2 SVGEGT. V shed 6 bases, J shed 5 bases, and the junction held 7 bases outside the gene matches. The rearrangement joins TRBV6-2 or TRBV6-3 to TRBJ2-5; TRBD1 matches at 12 bases. This receptor was identified in a person aged 25 to 85 with non-small cell lung cancer. The specimen was tumor tissue, collected at baseline. CDR3 in DNA: TGTGCCAGCAGCGACGGGACAGGGGGCCGCGAGACCCAGTACTTC. As protein: CASSDGTGGRETQYF.